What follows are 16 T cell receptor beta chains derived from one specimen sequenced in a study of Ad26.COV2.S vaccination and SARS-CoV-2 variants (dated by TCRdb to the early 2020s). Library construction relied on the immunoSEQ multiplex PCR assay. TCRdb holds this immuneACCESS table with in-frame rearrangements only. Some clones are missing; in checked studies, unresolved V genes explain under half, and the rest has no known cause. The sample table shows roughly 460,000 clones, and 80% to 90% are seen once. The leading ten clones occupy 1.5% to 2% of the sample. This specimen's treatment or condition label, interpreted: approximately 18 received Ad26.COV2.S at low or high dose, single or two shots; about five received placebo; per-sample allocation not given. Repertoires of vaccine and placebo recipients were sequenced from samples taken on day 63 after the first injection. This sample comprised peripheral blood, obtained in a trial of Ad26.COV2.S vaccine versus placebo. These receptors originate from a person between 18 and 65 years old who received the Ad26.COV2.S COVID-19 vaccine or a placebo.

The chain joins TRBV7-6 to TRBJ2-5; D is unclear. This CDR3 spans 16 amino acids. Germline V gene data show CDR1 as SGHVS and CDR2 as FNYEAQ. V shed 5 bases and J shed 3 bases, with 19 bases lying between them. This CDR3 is CASSQQLFSIKETQYF. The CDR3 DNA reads TGTGCCAGCAGCCAACAACTATTTTCAATTAAAGAGACCCAGTACTTC.

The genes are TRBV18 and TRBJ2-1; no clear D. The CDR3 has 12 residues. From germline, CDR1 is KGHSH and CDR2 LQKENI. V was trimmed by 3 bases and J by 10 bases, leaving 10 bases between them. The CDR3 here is CASSPDLGEQFF. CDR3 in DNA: TGTGCCAGCTCACCGGACCTGGGGGAGCAGTTCTTC.

The CDR3 region is CAWSTRRTGETQYF. The CDR3 coding sequence is TGTGCCTGGAGTACAAGAAGGACAGGGGAGACCCAGTACTTC. The chain joins TRBV30 to TRBJ2-5; 8 nucleotides align to TRBD1. The V gene's germline CDR1 is GTSNPN and CDR2 SVGIG (reference sequence). V was clipped by 2 bases and J by 5 bases; unmatched bases: 7. This CDR3 is 14 amino acids long.

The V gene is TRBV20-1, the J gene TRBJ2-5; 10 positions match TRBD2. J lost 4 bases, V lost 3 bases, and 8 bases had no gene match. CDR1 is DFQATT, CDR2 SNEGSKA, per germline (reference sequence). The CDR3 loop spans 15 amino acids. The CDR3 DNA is TGCAGTGCTAGTATTCCTAGCGGGAGATCAGAGACCCAGTACTTC. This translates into CSASIPSGRSETQYF.

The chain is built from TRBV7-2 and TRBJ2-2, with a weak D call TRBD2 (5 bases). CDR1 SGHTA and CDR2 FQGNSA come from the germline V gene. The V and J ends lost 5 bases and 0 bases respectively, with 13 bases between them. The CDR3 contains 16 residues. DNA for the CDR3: TGTGCCAGCAGCCCAAGCCTTAGCGCGAACACCGGGGAGCTGTTTTTT. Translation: CASSPSLSANTGELFF.

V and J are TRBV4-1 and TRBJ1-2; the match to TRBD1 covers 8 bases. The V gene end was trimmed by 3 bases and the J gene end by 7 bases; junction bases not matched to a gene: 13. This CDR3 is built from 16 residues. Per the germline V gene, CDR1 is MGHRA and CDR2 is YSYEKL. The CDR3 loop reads CASSQPRTGRDRGYTF. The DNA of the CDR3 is TGCGCCAGCAGCCAGCCAAGGACAGGGCGGGATCGTGGCTACACCTTC.

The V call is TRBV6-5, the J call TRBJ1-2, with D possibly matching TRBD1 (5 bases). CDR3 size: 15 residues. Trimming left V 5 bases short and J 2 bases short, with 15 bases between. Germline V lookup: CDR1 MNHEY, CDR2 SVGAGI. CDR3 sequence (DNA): TGTGCCAGCAGTCCACAGGATACTGGCAACTATGGCTACACCTTC. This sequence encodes CASSPQDTGNYGYTF.

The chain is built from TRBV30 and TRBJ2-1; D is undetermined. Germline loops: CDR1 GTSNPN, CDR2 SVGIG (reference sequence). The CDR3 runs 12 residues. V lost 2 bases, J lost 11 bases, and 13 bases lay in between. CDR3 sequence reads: CAWSPTGPQQFF. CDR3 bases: TGTGCCTGGAGTCCTACCGGGCCCCAGCAGTTCTTC.

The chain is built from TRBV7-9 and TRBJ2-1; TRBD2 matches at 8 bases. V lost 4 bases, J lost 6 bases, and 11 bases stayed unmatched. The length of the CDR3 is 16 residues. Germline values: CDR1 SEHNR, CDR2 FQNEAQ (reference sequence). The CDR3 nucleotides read TGTGCCAGCAGCTCTAGAACCGGGACTAGACTCAATGAGCAGTTCTTC. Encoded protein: CASSSRTGTRLNEQFF.

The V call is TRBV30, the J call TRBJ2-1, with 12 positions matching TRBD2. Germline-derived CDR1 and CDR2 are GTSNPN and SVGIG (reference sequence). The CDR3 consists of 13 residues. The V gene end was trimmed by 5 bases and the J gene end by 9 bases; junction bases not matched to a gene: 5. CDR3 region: CAWWLAGGGEQFF. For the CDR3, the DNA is TGTGCCTGGTGGCTAGCGGGAGGGGGTGAGCAGTTCTTC.

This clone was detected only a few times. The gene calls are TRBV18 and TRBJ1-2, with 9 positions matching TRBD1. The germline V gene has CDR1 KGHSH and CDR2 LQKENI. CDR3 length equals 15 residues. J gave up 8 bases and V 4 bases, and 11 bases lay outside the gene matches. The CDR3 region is CASSRPGTGSGGYTF. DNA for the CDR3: TGTGCCAGCTCACGCCCCGGGACAGGGAGCGGGGGCTACACCTTC.

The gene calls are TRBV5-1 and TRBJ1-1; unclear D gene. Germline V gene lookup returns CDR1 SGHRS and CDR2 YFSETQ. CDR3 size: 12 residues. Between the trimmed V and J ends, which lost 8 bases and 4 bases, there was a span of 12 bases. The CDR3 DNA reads TGCGCCAGTCCCCGCGTGGGCACTGAAGCTTTCTTT. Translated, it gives CASPRVGTEAFF.

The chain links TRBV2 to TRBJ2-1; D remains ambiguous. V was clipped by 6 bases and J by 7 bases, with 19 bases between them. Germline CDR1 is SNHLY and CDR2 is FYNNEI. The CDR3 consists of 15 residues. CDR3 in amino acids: CASRAQISPSNEQFF. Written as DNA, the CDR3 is TGTGCCAGCAGAGCACAAATTTCCCCATCTAATGAGCAGTTCTTC.

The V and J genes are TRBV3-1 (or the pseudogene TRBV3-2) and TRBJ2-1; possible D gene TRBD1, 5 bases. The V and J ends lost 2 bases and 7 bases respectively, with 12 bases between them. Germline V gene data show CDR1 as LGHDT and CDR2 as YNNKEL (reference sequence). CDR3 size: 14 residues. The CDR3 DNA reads TGTGCCAGCAGCCAACAGGGTACTTGGAATGAGCAGTTCTTC. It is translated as CASSQQGTWNEQFF.

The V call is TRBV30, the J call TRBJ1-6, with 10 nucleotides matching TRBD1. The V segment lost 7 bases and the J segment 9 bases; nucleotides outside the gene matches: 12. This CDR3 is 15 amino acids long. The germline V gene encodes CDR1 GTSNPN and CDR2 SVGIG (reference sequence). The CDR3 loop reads CASTSGTGAFSPLHF. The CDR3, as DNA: TGTGCCTCAACGTCCGGGACAGGGGCTTTTTCACCCCTCCACTTT.

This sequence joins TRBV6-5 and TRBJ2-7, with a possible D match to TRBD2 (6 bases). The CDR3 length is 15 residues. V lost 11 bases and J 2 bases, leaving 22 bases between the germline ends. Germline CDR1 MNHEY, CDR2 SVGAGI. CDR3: CAGTAGVAETYEQYF. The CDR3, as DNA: TGTGCCGGGACTGCCGGGGTAGCGGAAACCTACGAGCAGTACTTC.